This T cell receptor beta chain appears in the sequencing data of a study of cytomegalovirus exposure and HLA in healthy donors. Separate from the approximately 720-subject first cohort was the approximately 130-subject validation cohort, to which the donors belonged. Repertoires were generated with immunoSEQ multiplex PCR, while TCRdb's copy carries only in-frame clones and drops some. The data show more than 90,000 clones, with about 87% seen just once and around 1.9% held by the top ten. Study results and caveats: Rarity characterized most TCR sequences, yet some public TCRs appeared in many donors. The study put under 200 TCR beta chains on its list as cytomegalovirus-associated. The classifier reportedly diagnosed cytomegalovirus status with high sensitivity and specificity.

This clone is a singleton in its sample. Its antigen is not identified. The receptor was derived from a man in his late teens or twenties in good health and CMV-seronegative. What was sequenced was PBMCs.

The CDR3 loop reads CASSSGQGSGQPQHF. The CDR3 bases are TGTGCCAGCAGTTCGGGACAGGGGTCGGGCCAGCCCCAGCATTTT. The chain is built from TRBV6-6 and TRBJ1-5, with 10 bases fitting TRBD1. The length of the CDR3 is 15 residues. V was pared by 4 bases and J by 7 bases, with 7 bases of the junction left unmatched. CDR1 is MNHNY and CDR2 is SVGAGI in the germline V gene (reference sequence).